The clone carrying this T cell receptor (beta chain) was detected ten times or more. Its antigen is undetermined. The length of the CDR3 is 13 residues. Germline loops: CDR1 SQVTM, CDR2 ANQGSEA. Unique molecular identifiers were added to individual cDNA molecules. TCRdb itself ran the 5' RACE reads through MiXCR, one entry per CDR3 protein. The table records some 87,000 distinct CDR3 sequences, roughly 12% of them present only once. The source of the sample is a study of early T cells in non-severe SARS-CoV-2 infection. Across the whole study: Sequenced bulk RNA came from whole blood that was unsorted, and chains were unpaired. Study findings and constraints: Lookups in VDJdb leaned toward anti-spike CD8 responses and missed private and CD4 specificities.

The V gene is TRBV29-1, the J gene TRBJ2-6; D remains ambiguous. The source of this sequence is an adult who was a healthcare worker with PCR-confirmed SARS-CoV-2 infection or an uninfected control (not recorded which). The sequencing sample was made of whole blood. The CDR3 bases are TGCAGTGCAACAGATTGGGGGGCCAACGTCCTGACTTTC. Protein product: CSATDWGANVLTF.